The 3 T cell receptor beta chains listed next were all sequenced from one sample in a study of control samples from healthy donors and cancer patients. Generated by immunoSEQ multiplex PCR, the TCRdb table keeps only in-frame clones and is missing some. Across fewer than 200,000 clones, the top ten clones capture more than 2% of the sample. The sequencing sample was made of blood. These receptors were collected from a woman in her 30s in good health.

The chain uses TRBV5-1 and TRBJ1-2; 11 bases agree with TRBD1. Germline CDR1 and CDR2: SGHRS and YFSETQ. The CDR3 sequence is 14 residues long. Trimming at V came to 4 bases and at J to 8 bases, leaving 7 bases not matched to a gene. The CDR3 DNA reads as TGCGCCAGCAGCCTCGGACAGGGGGCATGGGGCTACACCTTC. Its translation: CASSLGQGAWGYTF.

Written as DNA, the CDR3 is TGTGCCAGTGCTTTGACGCTACTTACAGGGTGGGGAAATCAGCCCCAGCATTTT. It encodes CASALTLLTGWGNQPQHF. The V gene is TRBV19, the J gene TRBJ1-5, with D maybe TRBD1 (6 bases). CDR3 size: 18 residues. V was cut by 8 bases and J by 4 bases, with 27 bases left in between. Per the germline V gene, CDR1 is LNHDA and CDR2 is SQIVND (reference sequence).

The chain joins TRBV3-1 (or the pseudogene TRBV3-2) to TRBJ1-2; no reliable D call. Looked up from germline, CDR1 is LGHDT and CDR2 is YNNKEL (reference sequence). This CDR3 has 17 residues. Trimming removed 0 bases from V and 1 base from J, with 15 bases in between. DNA of the CDR3: TGTGCCAGCAGCCAAGATGTCTCCCCCGGTTATAACTATGGCTACACCTTC. Translated, it gives CASSQDVSPGYNYGYTF.